The 12 T cell receptor beta chains below come from one sample, sequenced in a study of blood T cell repertoires in COVID-19. Clones were sequenced by immunoSEQ multiplex PCR, and TCRdb holds only the in-frame ones, with some missing. Altogether about half a million clones are present, 80% to 90% being singletons, with the ten largest covering 3.2%. The sequencing sample was made of peripheral blood. The receptors were sampled from a human donor in a cohort sampled during active COVID-19.

The chain couples TRBV9 to TRBJ2-2; 13 bases are shared with TRBD2. Germline CDR1 and CDR2: SGDLS and YYNGEE. J lost 0 bases, V lost 3 bases, and 14 bases had no gene match. The CDR3 is made up of 21 amino acids. The CDR3 reads CASSAWPGTSGTPSNTGELFF. The DNA of the CDR3 is TGTGCCAGCAGCGCCTGGCCCGGGACTAGCGGGACCCCTTCGAACACCGGGGAGCTGTTTTTT.

The J gene is TRBJ2-6, the V gene TRBV5-1; 7 bases are shared with TRBD1. The CDR3 covers 19 residues. Germline trimming cut 1 base from V and 0 bases from J; bases unmatched to any gene: 10. Germline V CDR1 and CDR2: SGHRS, YFSETQ. CDR3 DNA: TGCGCCAGCAGCTTGCTGATTGGGGGACAGTCCTCTGGGGCCAACGTCCTGACTTTC. The encoded protein is CASSLLIGGQSSGANVLTF.

CDR3 coding DNA: TGTGCCAGCTCACCTCTCGGTACCATAAGCTCTGGGGCCAACGTCCTGACTTTC. It encodes CASSPLGTISSGANVLTF. The chain carries TRBV18 and TRBJ2-6; D is uncertain. The V gene's germline CDR1 is KGHSH and CDR2 LQKENI. This CDR3 comprises 18 residues. Between the trimmed V and J ends, which lost 3 bases and 0 bases, there was a span of 15 bases.

The chain carries TRBV18 and TRBJ1-3; D is unclear. Germline V gene data show CDR1 as KGHSH and CDR2 as LQKENI. V was cut by 3 bases and J by 0 bases, with 12 bases left in between. The CDR3 totals 16 residues. Here the CDR3 reads CASSPLTGVSGNTIYF. Here the CDR3 DNA reads TGTGCCAGCTCACCCCTCACCGGGGTCTCTGGAAACACCATATATTTT.

The chain links TRBV19 to TRBJ2-2; TRBD2 matches 15 bases. CDR1 LNHDA and CDR2 SQIVND come from the germline V gene (reference sequence). V gave up 4 bases and J gave up 2 bases; unmatched junction bases: 5. The CDR3 has 18 residues. CDR3 sequence reads: CASSSSGLAGGNTGELFF. The CDR3 nucleotides read TGTGCCAGTAGTAGCTCGGGACTAGCGGGAGGAAACACCGGGGAGCTGTTTTTT. Full variable domain (rest looked up from reference TRBV19 and TRBJ2-2): DGGITQSPKYLFRKEGQNVTLSCEQNLNHDAMYWYRQDPGQGLRLIYYSQIVNDFQKGDIAEGYSVSREKKESFPLTVTSAQKNPTAFYLCASSSSGLAGGNTGELFFGEGSRLTVL.

The genes are TRBV9 and TRBJ1-6; D may be TRBD1 (6 bases). Trimming took 0 bases from V and 8 from J, leaving 15 bases between them. This CDR3 is 16 amino acids long. The V gene's germline CDR1 is SGDLS and CDR2 YYNGEE. The CDR3 DNA sequence: TGTGCCAGCAGCGTAGGTCCCCCAGGGGATGATTCACCCCTCCACTTT. Translated: CASSVGPPGDDSPLHF.

V is TRBV30 and J is TRBJ2-7, with TRBD1 identical over 7 bases. V shed 4 bases, J shed 2 bases, and the junction held 8 bases outside the gene matches. Germline CDR1 and CDR2: GTSNPN and SVGIG (reference sequence). This CDR3 spans 14 amino acids. The CDR3 here is CAWKRQGQTYEQYF. The CDR3 DNA sequence: TGTGCCTGGAAAAGACAGGGTCAAACCTACGAGCAGTACTTC.

The V and J genes are TRBV4-1 and TRBJ1-5, with 8 bases matching TRBD1. The trim removed 2 bases at V and 4 bases at J, leaving 7 bases unmatched. The germline V gene encodes CDR1 MGHRA and CDR2 YSYEKL. The CDR3 spans 16 residues. DNA of the CDR3: TGCGCCAGCAGCCAAACCACAGGGGGAAGGAATCAGCCCCAGCATTTT. It is translated as CASSQTTGGRNQPQHF.

The chain uses TRBV7-2 and TRBJ1-6; no definite D call. CDR3 length: 13 amino acids. Looked up from germline, CDR1 is SGHTA and CDR2 is FQGNSA. The V end lost 3 bases, the J end lost 10 bases, and 10 bases lay between the germline ends. The CDR3 sequence: CASSFGVGSPLHF. The CDR3 bases are TGTGCCAGCAGCTTCGGGGTAGGGTCACCCCTCCACTTT.

The chain carries TRBV11-3 and TRBJ2-3; the D gene is possibly TRBD2 (7 bases). CDR3 length: 16 residues. The germline V and J ends were trimmed by 4 bases and 2 bases, with 16 bases remaining between them. Germline V gene data show CDR1 as SGHNT and CDR2 as YENEEA. The CDR3: CASSWGASGDTDTQYF. The DNA of the CDR3 is TGTGCCAGCAGCTGGGGGGCTAGCGGCGACACAGATACGCAGTATTTT.

This sequence joins TRBV28 and TRBJ1-2, with D perhaps matching TRBD1 (6 bases). In germline, CDR1 is MDHEN, CDR2 SYDVKM. V lost 3 bases and J 8 bases, leaving 16 bases between the germline ends. The CDR3 totals 14 residues. CDR3 protein: CASSLGFQGRGYTF. The CDR3 coding sequence is TGTGCCAGCAGTTTGGGCTTTCAGGGGCGGGGCTACACCTTC.

This clone was recorded a few times. The chain employs TRBV6-1 and TRBJ1-2, with TRBD1 matching over 10 bases. Trimming removed 2 bases from V and 3 bases from J; junction bases left unmatched: 6. The germline CDR1 and CDR2 sequences are MNHNS and SASEGT. This CDR3 has 16 residues. The CDR3, as DNA: TGTGCCAGCAGTGAATGGGGACAGGGGACTCACTATGGCTACACCTTC. It specifies CASSEWGQGTHYGYTF.